A single sample gave rise to the 10 T cell receptor beta chains below, sequenced in a study of T-cell reconstitution after alpha-beta-depleted transplantation in children. Study-level points and caveats: There were reportedly several hundred expanded graft clones from which alpha-beta T cells came about two months after transplant.

Unique molecular identifiers were used to barcode this TCRbeta library. TCRdb ran MiXCR on the PCR reads and lists one entry per CDR3 protein. The data hold tens of thousands of distinct CDR3 sequences, with roughly 6.7% observed a single time. Their target antigens are unknown. Sequenced material: peripheral blood, taken 60 days after TCRalphabeta/CD19-depleted stem cell transplant. These receptor sequences come from a child under two years old who had a stem cell transplant for acute myeloid leukemia, so the T cells may come from the graft donor.

This clonotype showed up many times. The chain is built from TRBV7-9 and TRBJ2-5; weak D call: TRBD1 (5 bases). Trimming stripped 6 bases from V and 2 bases from J, with 7 bases between. Germline values: CDR1 SEHNR, CDR2 FQNEAQ (reference sequence). The CDR3 length is 12 residues. The CDR3 DNA reads TGTGCCAGCAGGGACATACAAGAGACCCAGTACTTC. Residues: CASRDIQETQYF.

Many counts were recorded for this clonotype. This sequence joins TRBV11-2 and TRBJ2-1; 10 nucleotides line up with TRBD2. Trimming cost V 8 bases and J 10 bases; bases outside gene matches: 14. This CDR3 has 15 residues. The V gene's germline CDR1 is SGHAT and CDR2 FQNNGV. The CDR3 here is CASSPLAGGGWEQFF. The DNA for the CDR3 is TGTGCCAGCTCCCCCTTAGCGGGAGGAGGCTGGGAGCAGTTCTTC.

This clonotype was counted once. The genes are TRBV27 and TRBJ2-5; D not resolved. Trimming pared 2 bases from V and 4 bases from J, leaving 8 bases between. Germline values: CDR1 MNHEY, CDR2 SMNVEV (reference sequence). This CDR3 contains 13 residues. The DNA of the CDR3 is TGTGCCAGCAGTTTAGGGATGAGAGAGACCCAGTACTTC. Translation gives CASSLGMRETQYF.

The chain employs TRBV2 and TRBJ2-1; D tentatively fits TRBD1 or TRBD2 (5 bases each). CDR3 length equals 18 residues. The V end was cut by 8 bases, the J end by 6 bases, with 29 bases between. Germline lookup yields CDR1 SNHLY and CDR2 FYNNEI. The CDR3 DNA reads TGTGCCAGCTGTTTAGCGCGATTGGCTAGAGGGGTCTTCAATGAGCAGTTCTTC. This sequence encodes CASCLARLARGVFNEQFF.

This clonotype ranks as large. The chain is built from TRBV3-1 and TRBJ2-7, with a possible D match to TRBD2 (5 bases). The CDR3 totals 15 residues. V was trimmed by 0 bases and J by 5 bases, leaving 14 bases between them. Germline V gene lookup returns CDR1 LGHDT and CDR2 YNNKEL (reference sequence). DNA of the CDR3: TGTGCCAGCAGCCAAGATCGTCGGGGTTACGACGAGCAGTACTTC. Translating it yields CASSQDRRGYDEQYF.

This clonotype has at least ten counts. The chain recombines TRBV20-1 with TRBJ1-2, with 7 nucleotides matching TRBD1. The CDR3 has 14 residues. Germline-derived CDR1 and CDR2 are DFQATT and SNEGSKA (reference sequence). J gave up 2 bases and V 0 bases, and 3 bases lay outside the gene matches. The CDR3 DNA reads as TGCAGTGCTAGAGACCGACAGGGAAACTATGGCTACACCTTC. It yields the protein CSARDRQGNYGYTF.

This clonotype was recorded many times. The J gene is TRBJ2-1, the V gene TRBV19, with D perhaps matching TRBD1 or TRBD2 (6 bases each). V gave up 5 bases and J gave up 10 bases, with 9 bases separating them. Germline V CDR1 and CDR2: LNHDA, SQIVND (reference sequence). CDR3 length: 11 amino acids. This chain's CDR3 is CASSLGGEQFF. Written as DNA, the CDR3 is TGTGCCAGTAGTTTAGGGGGGGAGCAGTTCTTC.

This clonotype was found many times. V gene TRBV28 combines with J gene TRBJ2-7; D perhaps matches TRBD1 (5 bases). V was trimmed by 4 bases and J by 6 bases, leaving 16 bases between them. CDR1 is MDHEN and CDR2 is SYDVKM in the germline V gene. The CDR3 spans 14 residues. For the CDR3, the DNA is TGTGCCAGCAGTTCCATGGACATGCCAATCGAGCAGTACTTC. Translated: CASSSMDMPIEQYF.

This clonotype was seen repeatedly, ten times or more. The chain couples TRBV12-3 or TRBV12-4 to TRBJ2-3; TRBD2 is a possible D gene (5 bases). Trimming pared 10 bases from V and 3 bases from J, leaving 17 bases between. The CDR3 has 14 residues. CDR3 amino acids: CATAERLATDTQYF. The CDR3 nucleotides are TGTGCCACCGCTGAACGGCTAGCTACAGATACGCAGTATTTT.

In this sample, this clonotype turned up many times. The rearrangement joins TRBV2 to TRBJ1-2, with D hard to call. Germline CDR1 SNHLY, CDR2 FYNNEI. The V end lost 5 bases, the J end lost 6 bases, and 13 bases lay between the germline ends. This CDR3 contains 13 residues. In DNA, the CDR3 is TGTGCCAGCAGTTTACCGTCCCCCAATGGCTACACCTTC. Protein sequence: CASSLPSPNGYTF. Variable domain in full (rest from reference TRBV2 and TRBJ1-2): EPEVTQTPSHQVTQMGQEVILRCVPISNHLYFYWYRQILGQKVEFLVSFYNNEISEKSEIFDDQFSVERPDGSNFTLKIRSTKLEDSAMYFCASSLPSPNGYTFGSGTRLTVV.